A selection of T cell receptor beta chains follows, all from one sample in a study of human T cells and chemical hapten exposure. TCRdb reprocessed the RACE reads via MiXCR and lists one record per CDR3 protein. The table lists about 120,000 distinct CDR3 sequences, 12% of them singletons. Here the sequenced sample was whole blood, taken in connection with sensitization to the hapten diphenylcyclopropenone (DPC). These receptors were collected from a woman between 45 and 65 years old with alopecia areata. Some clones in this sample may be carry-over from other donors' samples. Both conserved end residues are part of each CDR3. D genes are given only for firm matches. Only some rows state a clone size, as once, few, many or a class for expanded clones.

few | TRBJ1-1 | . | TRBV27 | TGTGCCAGCAGTTACGGGGGGTCTAACACTGAAGCTTTCTTT | CASSYGGSNTEAFF
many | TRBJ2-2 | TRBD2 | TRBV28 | TGTGCCAGCAGCGGGAGGGCCTGGAACACCGGGGAGCTGTTTTTT | CASSGRAWNTGELFF
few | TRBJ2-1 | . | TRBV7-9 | TGTGCCAGCAGCTTAGTACAGGCAAGCTACAATGAGCAGTTCTTC | CASSLVQASYNEQFF
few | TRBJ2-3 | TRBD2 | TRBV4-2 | TGTGCCAGCAGCCAACCCGCCCGCGGGGGGGCAGTAGATACGCAGTATTTT | CASSQPARGGAVDTQYF
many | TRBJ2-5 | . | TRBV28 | TGTGCCAGCAGTTCAGGGTCCGCGCCACAAGAGACCCAGTACTTC | CASSSGSAPQETQYF
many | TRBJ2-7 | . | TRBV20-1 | TGCAGTGCTCTTAATACAGGGAAAGAGCAGTACTTC | CSALNTGKEQYF
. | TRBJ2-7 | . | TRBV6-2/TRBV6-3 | TGTGCCAGCAGTTGGTCCCTGGGGCGCTACGAGCAGTACTTC | CASSWSLGRYEQYF
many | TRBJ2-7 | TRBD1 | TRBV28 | TGTGCCAGCTATGACAGGGATCGTTACGAGCAGTACTTC | CASYDRDRYEQYF
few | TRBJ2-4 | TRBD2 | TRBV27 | TGTGCCAGCAGTCCACGGAGGGCTAGCGGGGTAAACATTCAGTACTTC | CASSPRRASGVNIQYF
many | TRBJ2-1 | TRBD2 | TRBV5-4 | TGTGCCAGCAGCTCAGGGCTAGCGGGGTCCTACAATGAGCAGTTCTTC | CASSSGLAGSYNEQFF
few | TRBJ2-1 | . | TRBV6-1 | TGTGCCAGCAGTGAAGCGCAGAGGGGCTCCTACAATGAGCAGTTCTTC | CASSEAQRGSYNEQFF
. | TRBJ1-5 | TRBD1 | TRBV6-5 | TGTGCCAGCAGGGGACAGGGGGCGTTGGGTCAGCCCCAGCATTTT | CASRGQGALGQPQHF
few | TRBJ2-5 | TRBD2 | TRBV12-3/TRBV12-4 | TGTGCCAGCAGTCCTGGGACTAGCGGGACTTTTCAAGAGACCCAGTACTTC | CASSPGTSGTFQETQYF
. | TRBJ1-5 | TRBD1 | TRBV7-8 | TGTGCCAGCAGCTTACAGGGGGCCATCAATCAGCCCCAGCATTTT | CASSLQGAINQPQHF
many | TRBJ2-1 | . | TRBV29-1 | TGCAGCCACCGTTACGATAAAAATGAGCAGTTCTTC | CSHRYDKNEQFF
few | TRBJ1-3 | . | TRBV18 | TGTGCCAGCTCACCGCAGACCGGGAGCTCTGGAAACACCATATATTTT | CASSPQTGSSGNTIYF
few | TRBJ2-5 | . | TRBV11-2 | TGTGCCAGCAGCGCGCAGACCGGAGGAGAGACCCAGTACTTC | CASSAQTGGETQYF
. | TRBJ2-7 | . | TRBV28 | TGTGCCGGCGGCAATCCTATGAGCTACGAGCAGTACTTC | CAGGNPMSYEQYF
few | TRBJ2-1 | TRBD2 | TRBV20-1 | TGCAGTGGGCTAGCGGAAACCAGCTCCTACAATGAGCAGTTCTTC | CSGLAETSSYNEQFF
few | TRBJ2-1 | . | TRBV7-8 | TGTGCCAGCAGCCCCATAAGGGTCTTCGGAGGCCGCTCCTACAATGAGCAGTTCTTC | CASSPIRVFGGRSYNEQFF
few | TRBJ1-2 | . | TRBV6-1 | TGTGCCAGCAGTGAAGCTGGCGGCCGATTCGATGGCTACACCTTC | CASSEAGGRFDGYTF
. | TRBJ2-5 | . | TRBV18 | TGTGCCAGCTCACCACAGGAAATTAGACAAGAGACCCAGTACTTC | CASSPQEIRQETQYF
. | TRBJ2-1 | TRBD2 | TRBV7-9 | TGTGCCAGCAGGATAGTAGCGGGAGGAAGTTACTACAATGAGCAGTTCTTC | CASRIVAGGSYYNEQFF
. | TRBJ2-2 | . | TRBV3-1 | TGTGCCAGCAGCCAGCAGCCGGGCCCAGCAGCCGGGGAGCTGTTTTTT | CASSQQPGPAAGELFF
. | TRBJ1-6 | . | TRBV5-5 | TGTGCCAGCAGCTATGTACACCGTGGAGGGAATTCACCCCTCCACTTT | CASSYVHRGGNSPLHF
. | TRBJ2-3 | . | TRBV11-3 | TGTGCCAGCTCTACTCGCACAGATACGCAGTATTTT | CASSTRTDTQYF
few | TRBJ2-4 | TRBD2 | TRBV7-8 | TGTGCCAGCAGCCCGGGGACTAGCGGGAGTGAAAACATTCAGTACTTC | CASSPGTSGSENIQYF
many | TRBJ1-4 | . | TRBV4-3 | TGCGCCAGCAGCCAAGTACGAGGGGTCACTAATGAAAAACTGTTTTTT | CASSQVRGVTNEKLFF
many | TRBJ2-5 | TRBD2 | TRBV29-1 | TGCAGCGCCGGACTAGCGGGAGTGTCGGGAGAGACCCAGTACTTC | CSAGLAGVSGETQYF
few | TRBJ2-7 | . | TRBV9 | TGTGCCAGCAGCGTAGAGCCGGGGATTGGGTACGAGCAGTACTTC | CASSVEPGIGYEQYF
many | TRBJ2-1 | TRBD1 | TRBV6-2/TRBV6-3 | TGTGCCAGCAGTTATGGGACAGAAAGCTCCTACAATGAGCAGTTCTTC | CASSYGTESSYNEQFF
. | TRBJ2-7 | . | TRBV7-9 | TGTGCCAGCAGCCCCAGGACAGTGACCTACGAGCAGTACTTC | CASSPRTVTYEQYF
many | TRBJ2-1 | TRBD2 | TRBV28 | TGTGCCAGCAGTTTAATACTAGCGGGGGACAATGAGCAGTTCTTC | CASSLILAGDNEQFF
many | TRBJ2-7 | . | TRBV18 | TGTGCCAGCTCACCCGGGACTTTAAGCTCCTACGAGCAGTACTTC | CASSPGTLSSYEQYF
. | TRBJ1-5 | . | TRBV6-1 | TGTGCCAGCGCTATAATTGGCGGACAGCCCCAGCATTTT | CASAIIGGQPQHF
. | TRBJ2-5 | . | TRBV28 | TGTGCCAGCAGTTTACCCCTAGAAACGGTAGAGACCCAGTACTTC | CASSLPLETVETQYF
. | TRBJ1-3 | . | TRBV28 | TGTGCCAGCAGGACCTCTGGAAACACCATATATTTT | CASRTSGNTIYF
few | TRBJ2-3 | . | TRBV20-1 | TGCAGTGCTAGTGACAGGGATACGCAGTATTTT | CSASDRDTQYF
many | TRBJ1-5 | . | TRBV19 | TGTGCCAGTAGTGACCAGGGGCGCAATCAGCCCCAGCATTTT | CASSDQGRNQPQHF
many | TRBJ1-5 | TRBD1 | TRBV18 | TGTGCCAGCTCAATGGAGCAGGGGGCTTGGCAGCCCCAGCATTTT | CASSMEQGAWQPQHF
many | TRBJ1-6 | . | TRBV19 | TGTGCCAGTAGTATACGTGCGGATATCAGCAATTCACCCCTCCACTTT | CASSIRADISNSPLHF
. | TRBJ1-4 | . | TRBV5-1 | TGCGCCAGCAGCTTGGAATCGGGGTCTCACGAAAAACTGTTTTTT | CASSLESGSHEKLFF
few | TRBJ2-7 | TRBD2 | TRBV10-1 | TGCGCCAGCAGTGATCTAGCGGGAGGACCCTACGAGCAGTACTTC | CASSDLAGGPYEQYF
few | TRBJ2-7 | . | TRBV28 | TGTGCCAGCCGCGGGACAGTCTACGAGCAGTACTTC | CASRGTVYEQYF
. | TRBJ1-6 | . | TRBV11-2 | TGTGCCAGCAGCTTAGCCCAAGGGGGTAACAATTCACCCCTCCACTTT | CASSLAQGGNNSPLHF
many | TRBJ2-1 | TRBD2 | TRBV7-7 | TGTGCTAGCAGTTATGGACTAGCGGGGAGCTCCTACAATGAGCAGTTCTTC | CASSYGLAGSSYNEQFF
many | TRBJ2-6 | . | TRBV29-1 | TGCAGCGTTGAAACTCCCAGCTCTGGGGCCAACGTCCTGACTTTC | CSVETPSSGANVLTF